This T cell receptor (beta chain) was identified in a study of blood T cell repertoires in COVID-19. As for the study in general: The origin of the acute and convalescent COVID-19 samples was the United States, Italy and Spain. The analysed material was cDNA or gDNA that came from T cells, B-cell-depleted T cells, or PBMCs.

The authors' processing: Reference gene primer amplification gave estimated nucleated cell counts. The repertoire was sequenced with immunoSEQ multiplex PCR; TCRdb's copy has only in-frame clones and lacks some. That table gives V, J and clone size, and the DNA gave D and trimming. Here the sample spans about 270,000 clones, around 86% being singletons. Trimming at V came to 5 bases and at J to 4 bases, leaving 6 bases not matched to a gene. The CDR3 runs to 15 residues. CDR1 is LNHDA, CDR2 SQIVND, per germline (reference sequence). This receptor was identified in a man aged 45-65 years with acute or convalescent COVID-19. Material: peripheral blood. The chain is built from TRBV19 and TRBJ1-4; 8 bases fit TRBD1. The CDR3: CASSVDREYNEKLFF. In DNA form, the CDR3 reads TGTGCCAGTAGTGTGGACAGGGAATATAATGAAAAACTGTTTTTT.